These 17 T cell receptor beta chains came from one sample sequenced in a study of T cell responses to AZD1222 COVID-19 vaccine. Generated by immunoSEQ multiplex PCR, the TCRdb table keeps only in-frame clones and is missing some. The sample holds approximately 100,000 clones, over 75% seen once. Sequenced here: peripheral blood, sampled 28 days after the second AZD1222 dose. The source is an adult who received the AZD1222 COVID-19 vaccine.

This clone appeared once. CDR3 sequence reads: CASSRVGVAGGLDEQFF. CDR3 DNA sequence: TGTGCCAGCAGCCGCGTCGGGGTGGCAGGGGGCTTGGATGAGCAGTTCTTC. This chain links TRBV27 with TRBJ2-1; 8 nucleotides agree with TRBD1. The CDR3 extends over 17 amino acids. The J segment lost 8 bases and the V segment lost 6 bases, leaving 18 bases of the junction unmatched. CDR1 is MNHEY, CDR2 SMNVEV, per germline (reference sequence).

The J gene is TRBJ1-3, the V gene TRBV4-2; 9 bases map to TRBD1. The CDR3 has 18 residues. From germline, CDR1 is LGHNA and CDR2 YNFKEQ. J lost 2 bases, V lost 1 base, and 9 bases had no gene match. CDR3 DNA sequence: TGTGCCAGCAGCCAAGGGGACAGGGTGATTGGGACTGGAAACACCATATATTTT. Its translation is CASSQGDRVIGTGNTIYF.

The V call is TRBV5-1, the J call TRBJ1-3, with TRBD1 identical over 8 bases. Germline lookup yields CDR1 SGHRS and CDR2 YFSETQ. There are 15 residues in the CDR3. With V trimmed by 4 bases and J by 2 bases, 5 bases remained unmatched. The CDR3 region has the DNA TGCGCCAGCAGCGCCGGACAGGGCGCTGGAAACACCATATATTTT. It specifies CASSAGQGAGNTIYF.

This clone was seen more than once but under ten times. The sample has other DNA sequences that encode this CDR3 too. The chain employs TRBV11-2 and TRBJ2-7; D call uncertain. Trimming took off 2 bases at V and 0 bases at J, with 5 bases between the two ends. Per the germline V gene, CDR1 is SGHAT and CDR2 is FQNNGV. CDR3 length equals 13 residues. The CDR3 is CASSLQTSYEQYF. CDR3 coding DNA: TGTGCCAGCAGCTTACAGACCTCCTACGAGCAGTACTTC.

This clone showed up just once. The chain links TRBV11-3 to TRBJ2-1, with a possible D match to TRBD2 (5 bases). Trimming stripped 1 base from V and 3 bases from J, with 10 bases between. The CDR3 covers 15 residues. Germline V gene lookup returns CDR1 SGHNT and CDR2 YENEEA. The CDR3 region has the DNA TGTGCCAGCAGCTTAGGGGAGTCCCTCTACAATGAGCAGTTCTTC. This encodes CASSLGESLYNEQFF.

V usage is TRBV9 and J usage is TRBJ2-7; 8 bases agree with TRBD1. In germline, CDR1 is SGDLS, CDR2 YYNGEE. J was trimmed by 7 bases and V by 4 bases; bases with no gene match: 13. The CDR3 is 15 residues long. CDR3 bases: TGTGCCAGCAGCAACACCCCAACAGGGGGAGGTGAGCAGTACTTC. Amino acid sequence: CASSNTPTGGGEQYF.

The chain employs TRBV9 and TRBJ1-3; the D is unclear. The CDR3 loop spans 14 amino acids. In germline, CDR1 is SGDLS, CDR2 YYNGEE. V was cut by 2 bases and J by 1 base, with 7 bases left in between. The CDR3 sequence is CASSVQGSGNTIYF. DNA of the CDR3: TGTGCCAGCAGCGTCCAAGGGTCTGGAAACACCATATATTTT. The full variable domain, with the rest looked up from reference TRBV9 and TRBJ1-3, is DSGVTQTPKHLITATGQRVTLRCSPRSGDLSVYWYQQSLDQGLQFLIQYYNGEERAKGNILERFSAQQFPDLHSELNLSSLELGDSALYFCASSVQGSGNTIYFGEGSWLTVV.

The CDR3 nucleotides are TGTGCCAGCTCACCAGTGACAGGGTCCAAAAACATTCAGTACTTC. It yields the protein CASSPVTGSKNIQYF. J is TRBJ2-4 and V is TRBV18; TRBD1 agrees at 7 bases. The CDR3 contains 15 residues. Germline V gene data show CDR1 as KGHSH and CDR2 as LQKENI. V lost 2 bases to trimming and J lost 2 bases; unmatched junction nucleotides: 3.

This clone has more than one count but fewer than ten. The CDR3 reads CASRAPGQASYEQYF. CDR3 coding DNA: TGTGCCAGCAGAGCTCCGGGACAGGCCTCCTACGAGCAGTACTTC. The chain combines TRBV5-6 with TRBJ2-7; 8 bases are a match to TRBD1. CDR3 length: 15 residues. Germline CDR1 is SGHDT and CDR2 is YYEEEE. V shed 5 bases and J 0 bases; nucleotides not matched to a gene: 7.

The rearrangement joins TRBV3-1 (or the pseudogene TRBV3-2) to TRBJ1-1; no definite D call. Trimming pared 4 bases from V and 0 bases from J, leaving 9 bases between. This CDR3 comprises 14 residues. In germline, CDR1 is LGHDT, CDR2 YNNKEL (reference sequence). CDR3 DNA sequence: TGTGCCAGCAGCCTAAGGGTAATGAACACTGAAGCTTTCTTT. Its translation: CASSLRVMNTEAFF.

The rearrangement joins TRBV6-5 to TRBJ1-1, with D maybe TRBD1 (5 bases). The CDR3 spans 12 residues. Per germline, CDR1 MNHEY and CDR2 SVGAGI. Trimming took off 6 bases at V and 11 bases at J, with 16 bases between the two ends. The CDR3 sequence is CASSPPLGEAFF. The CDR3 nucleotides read TGTGCCAGCAGCCCCCCCCTGGGGGAGGCTTTCTTT.

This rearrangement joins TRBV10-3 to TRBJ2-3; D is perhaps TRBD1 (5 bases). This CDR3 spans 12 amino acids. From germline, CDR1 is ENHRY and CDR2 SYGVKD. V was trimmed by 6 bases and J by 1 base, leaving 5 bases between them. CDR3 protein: CAIRQGTDTQYF. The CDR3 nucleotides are TGTGCCATCAGACAGGGCACAGATACGCAGTATTTT.

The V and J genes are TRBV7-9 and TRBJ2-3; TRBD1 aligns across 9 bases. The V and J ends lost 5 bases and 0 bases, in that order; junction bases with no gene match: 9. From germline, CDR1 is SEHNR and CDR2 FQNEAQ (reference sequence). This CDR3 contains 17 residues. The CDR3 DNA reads TGTGCCAGCAGCCCCTGGACAGGGGCGATTAGCACAGATACGCAGTATTTT. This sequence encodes CASSPWTGAISTDTQYF.

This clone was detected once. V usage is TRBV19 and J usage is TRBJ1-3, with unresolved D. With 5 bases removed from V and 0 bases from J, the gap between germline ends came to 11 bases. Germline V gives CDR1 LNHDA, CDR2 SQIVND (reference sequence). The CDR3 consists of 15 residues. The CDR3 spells CASSSPGFSGNTIYF. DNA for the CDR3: TGTGCCAGTAGTTCGCCCGGTTTCTCTGGAAACACCATATATTTT.

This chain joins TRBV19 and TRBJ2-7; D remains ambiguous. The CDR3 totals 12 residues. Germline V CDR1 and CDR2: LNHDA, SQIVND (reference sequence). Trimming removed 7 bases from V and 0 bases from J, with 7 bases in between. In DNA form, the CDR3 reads TGTGCCAGTATGGCTAACTCCTACGAGCAGTACTTC. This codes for CASMANSYEQYF.

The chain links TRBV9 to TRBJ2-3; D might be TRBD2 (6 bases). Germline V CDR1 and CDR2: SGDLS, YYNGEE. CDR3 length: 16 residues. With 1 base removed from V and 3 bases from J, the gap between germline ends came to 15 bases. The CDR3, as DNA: TGTGCCAGCAGCGTATATGGGGGGTCGATTACAGATACGCAGTATTTT. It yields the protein CASSVYGGSITDTQYF. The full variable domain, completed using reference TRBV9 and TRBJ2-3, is DSGVTQTPKHLITATGQRVTLRCSPRSGDLSVYWYQQSLDQGLQFLIQYYNGEERAKGNILERFSAQQFPDLHSELNLSSLELGDSALYFCASSVYGGSITDTQYFGPGTRLTVL.

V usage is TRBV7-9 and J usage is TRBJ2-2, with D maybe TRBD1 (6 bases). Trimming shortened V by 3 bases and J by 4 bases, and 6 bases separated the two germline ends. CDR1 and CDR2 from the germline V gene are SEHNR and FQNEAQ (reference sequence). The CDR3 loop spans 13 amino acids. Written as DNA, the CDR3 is TGTGCCAGCAGCTTCAGGGGCACCGGGGAGCTGTTTTTT. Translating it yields CASSFRGTGELFF.